This T cell receptor beta chain was found in a study of neurological immune-mediated disorders. The CDR3 spans 16 residues. The germline V gene encodes CDR1 SGHTA and CDR2 FQGNSA. Trimming pared 5 bases from V and 2 bases from J, leaving 16 bases between. The study, taken as a whole, reports: CDR3 amino acid sequences found in expanded clones were never shared across subjects, suggesting private repertoires in all groups. The greatest TCR clonal expansion appeared in HTLV-1-associated myelopathy and the smallest, falling below healthy controls, in multiple sclerosis.

2 million unsorted PBMCs were stored in RNAlater at -80 °C before RNA extraction. This clonotype was recorded at least ten times. Its antigen is unknown. Over 200 million TCR-beta sequences from 15-18 subjects came out of each sequencing run. MiXCR, run by TCRdb on the 5' RACE reads, gives a single entry per CDR3 protein. In the table there are around 30,000 distinct CDR3 sequences, roughly 4.4% of which are singletons. The sequence came from a man aged 18 to 35 in good health. The sequenced sample consisted of PBMCs. The gene calls are TRBV7-2 and TRBJ1-3; D is uncertain. The CDR3 loop is CASSPSQPGAGNTIYF. For the CDR3, the DNA is TGTGCCAGCAGCCCCTCCCAGCCCGGTGCTGGAAACACCATATATTTT.